The sequence of this T cell receptor (beta chain) was determined in a study of shared clonotypes between healthy human individuals. Study-level results: In this cohort, only blood was sampled, and tissue repertoires likely differ.

Regarding this clone: As yet, its antigen is unknown.

In the naive CD8 group, cells lacked CD45RO and were positively selected for CCR7, so terminally differentiated effector memory CD45RA+ cells were left out. Measured with immunoSEQ multiplex PCR; TCRdb has only the in-frame clones, and not every one. The sample has about 1.9 million clones; about 93% are singletons. The germline gives CDR1 SQVTM, CDR2 ANQGSEA. There are 17 residues in the CDR3. The ends lost 4 bases at V and 3 bases at J; junction bases unmatched: 16. This receptor was obtained from a young man in good health. Some clones in this sample may be carry-over from other donors' samples. The sequenced sample was naive CD8+ T cells from PBMCs. The chain carries TRBV29-1 and TRBJ2-7, with TRBD1 identical over 9 bases. This CDR3 is CSVVWDRDRVLGYEQYF. CDR3 nucleotides: TGCAGCGTTGTCTGGGACAGGGATAGGGTCCTGGGCTACGAGCAGTACTTC.